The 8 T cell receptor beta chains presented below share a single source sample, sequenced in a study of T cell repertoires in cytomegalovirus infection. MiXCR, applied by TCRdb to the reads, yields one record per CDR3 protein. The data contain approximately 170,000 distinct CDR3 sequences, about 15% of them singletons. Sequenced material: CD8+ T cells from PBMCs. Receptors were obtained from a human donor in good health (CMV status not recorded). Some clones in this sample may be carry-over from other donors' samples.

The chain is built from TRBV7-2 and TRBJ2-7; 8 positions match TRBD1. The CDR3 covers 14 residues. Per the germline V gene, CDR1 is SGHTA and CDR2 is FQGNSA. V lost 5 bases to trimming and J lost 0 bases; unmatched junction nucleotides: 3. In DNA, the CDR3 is TGTGCCAGCAGCCCCAGGGGGCACTCCTACGAGCAGTACTTC. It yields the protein CASSPRGHSYEQYF.

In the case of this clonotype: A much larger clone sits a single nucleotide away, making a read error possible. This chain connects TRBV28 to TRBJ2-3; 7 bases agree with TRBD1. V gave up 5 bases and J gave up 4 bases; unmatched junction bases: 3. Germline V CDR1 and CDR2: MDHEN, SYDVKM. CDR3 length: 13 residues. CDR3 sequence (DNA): TGTGCCAGCAGTCGAACAGGGGCAGATACGCAGTATTTT. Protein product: CASSRTGADTQYF.

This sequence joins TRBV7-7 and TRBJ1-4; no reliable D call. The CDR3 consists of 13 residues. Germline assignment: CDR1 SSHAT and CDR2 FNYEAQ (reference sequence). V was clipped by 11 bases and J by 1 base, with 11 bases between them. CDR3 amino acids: CALQHGTNEKLFF. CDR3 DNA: TGTGCCTTACAACATGGAACTAATGAAAAACTGTTTTTT.

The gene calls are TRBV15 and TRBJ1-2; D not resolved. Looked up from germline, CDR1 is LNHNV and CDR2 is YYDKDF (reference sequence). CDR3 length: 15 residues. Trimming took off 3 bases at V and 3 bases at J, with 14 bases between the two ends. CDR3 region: CATSSIDGIHYGYTF. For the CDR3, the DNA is TGTGCCACCAGCAGTATAGACGGGATTCACTATGGCTACACCTTC.

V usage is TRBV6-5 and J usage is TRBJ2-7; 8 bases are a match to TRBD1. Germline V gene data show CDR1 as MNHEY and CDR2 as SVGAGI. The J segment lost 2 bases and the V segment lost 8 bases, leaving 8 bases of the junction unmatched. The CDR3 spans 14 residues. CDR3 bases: TGTGCCAGCTACACGGGACAGGACCCCTACGAGCAGTACTTC. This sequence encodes CASYTGQDPYEQYF.

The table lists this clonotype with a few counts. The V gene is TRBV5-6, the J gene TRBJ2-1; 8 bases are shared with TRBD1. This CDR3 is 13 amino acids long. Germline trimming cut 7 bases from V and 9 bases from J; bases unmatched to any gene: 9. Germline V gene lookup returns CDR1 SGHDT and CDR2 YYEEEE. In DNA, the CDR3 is TGTGCCAGCTTGCCGACAGGGGAAGGTGAGCAGTTCTTC. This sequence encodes CASLPTGEGEQFF. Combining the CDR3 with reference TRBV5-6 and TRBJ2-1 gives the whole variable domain DAGVTQSPTHLIKTRGQQVTLRCSPKSGHDTVSWYQQALGQGPQFIFQYYEEEERQRGNFPDRFSGHQFPNYSSELNVNALLLGDSALYLCASLPTGEGEQFFGPGTRLTVL.

CDR3 protein: CASSPVGGGTHEQYF. The CDR3 region has the DNA TGTGCCAGCAGCCCAGTGGGGGGCGGTACGCACGAGCAGTACTTC. The chain is built from TRBV7-2 and TRBJ2-7; D is tentatively TRBD1 or TRBD2 (6 bases each). The CDR3 loop spans 15 amino acids. The V and J ends lost 5 bases and 5 bases respectively, with 19 bases between them. The germline V gene encodes CDR1 SGHTA and CDR2 FQGNSA.

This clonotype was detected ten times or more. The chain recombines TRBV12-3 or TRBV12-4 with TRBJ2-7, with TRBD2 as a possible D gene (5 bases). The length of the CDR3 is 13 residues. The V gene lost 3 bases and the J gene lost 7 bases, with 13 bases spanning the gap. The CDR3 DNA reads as TGTGCCAGCAGTTTGGCGGGTCGGAGTGAGCAGTACTTC. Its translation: CASSLAGRSEQYF.